This TCR beta chain was retrieved from a study of response to subunit inactivated influenza vaccine. The study, taken as a whole, reports: The authors suggested that every seasonal influenza vaccination recruits few new T cells.

Each CDR3 protein is one row after TCRdb ran MiXCR on the RT-PCR reads. The sample consists of 630,000 or so distinct CDR3 sequences, 15% to 17% of them appearing once. Note on this clonotype: Its antigen is unidentified.

Germline CDR1 reads SGHDN; CDR2 reads FVKESK. The CDR3 runs to 17 residues. V lost 4 bases, J lost 0 bases, and 9 bases stayed unmatched. The specimen was PBMCs from blood, collected about 11 days after vaccination. This receptor was taken from a man aged 45-65 years who received an inactivated influenza vaccine. V usage is TRBV14 and J usage is TRBJ2-1; 7 nucleotides align to TRBD2. CDR3 loop: CASSRFGGVSSYNEQFF. As DNA, the CDR3 is TGTGCCAGCAGCCGGTTTGGGGGGGTGTCCTCCTACAATGAGCAGTTCTTC.